The 32 T cell receptor beta chains below were found in one sample sequenced in a study of vaccination and CD4 T cells after COVID-19. The treatment was: roughly nine-day PBMC culture with coronavirus spike peptide pools or control peptides (ViraFEST assay). An unexposed donor provided the CD4+ T cells, which were collected before the COVID-19 pandemic (2011-2018). Scientists ran DNA taken from cultured CD4+ T cells through the Oncomine TCR Beta short-read assay for sequencing. TCRdb called the PCR reads again in MiXCR, with one record for every CDR3 protein. The data contain 7,500 to 10,000 distinct CDR3 sequences, just over 35% of them singletons. These receptors lack a known antigen. What was sequenced was CD4+ T cells from blood, cultured in vitro. The receptors stem from a human donor in good health.

This sequence joins TRBV7-3 and TRBJ1-5; D is uncertain. V was cut by 1 base and J by 10 bases, with 14 bases left in between. The germline gives CDR1 SGHTA, CDR2 FQGTGA. The CDR3 is 14 amino acids. The CDR3 DNA reads TGTGCCAGCAGCTTAAACCCCGGAACCTATCCCCAGCATTTT. Amino acids: CASSLNPGTYPQHF.

V is TRBV2 and J is TRBJ1-6, with D uncertain. The CDR3 length is 15 residues. Germline CDR1 reads SNHLY; CDR2 reads FYNNEI. V was shortened by 3 bases and J by 6 bases, with 12 bases between the two germline ends. CDR3 coding DNA: TGTGCCAGCAGTGACTTCTTGGGGTCTAATTCACCCCTCCACTTT. Translated, it gives CASSDFLGSNSPLHF.

The chain employs TRBV18 and TRBJ1-2; no reliable D call. Per germline, CDR1 KGHSH and CDR2 LQKENI. Trimming cost V 2 bases and J 0 bases, with 7 bases left between them. CDR3 size: 14 residues. In nucleotides, the CDR3 is TGTGCCAGCTCACCAAGTGAAGCTAACTATGGCTACACCTTC. Translated: CASSPSEANYGYTF.

In its sample, this clonotype was seen a few times. V gene TRBV20-1 combines with J gene TRBJ1-1, with 7 nucleotides matching TRBD1. The V gene end was trimmed by 3 bases and the J gene end by 3 bases; junction bases not matched to a gene: 4. CDR1 and CDR2 from the germline V gene are DFQATT and SNEGSKA (reference sequence). The CDR3 runs to 13 residues. The CDR3 spells CSASATGDTEAFF. CDR3 nucleotide sequence: TGCAGTGCTAGCGCTACAGGGGACACTGAAGCTTTCTTT.

V usage is TRBV4-2 and J usage is TRBJ1-3, with D uncertain. Germline loops: CDR1 LGHNA, CDR2 YNFKEQ. The V and J ends lost 0 bases and 4 bases respectively, with 4 bases between them. The CDR3 consists of 13 residues. The CDR3 loop reads CASSQDSGNTIYF. The CDR3 nucleotides read TGTGCCAGCAGCCAAGATTCCGGAAACACCATATATTTT.

This clonotype was seen more than once but under ten times. V gene TRBV19 combines with J gene TRBJ2-1; either TRBD1 or TRBD2 may fit D (7 bases each). CDR3 length equals 14 residues. The V end was cut by 6 bases, the J end by 8 bases, with 17 bases between. Germline assignment: CDR1 LNHDA and CDR2 SQIVND (reference sequence). CDR3 sequence: CASSLLQGGDEQFF. Written as DNA, the CDR3 is TGTGCCAGTAGCTTGCTTCAGGGGGGGGATGAGCAGTTCTTC.

J is TRBJ1-1 and V is TRBV18; D is unresolved. Trimming left V 6 bases short and J 3 bases short, with 11 bases between. Germline V lookup: CDR1 KGHSH, CDR2 LQKENI. This CDR3 comprises 13 residues. CDR3 DNA sequence: TGTGCCAGCTCCCCCAGTTCGGACACTGAAGCTTTCTTT. Encoded protein: CASSPSSDTEAFF. The full variable domain, rest sourced from reference TRBV18 and TRBJ1-1, is NAGVMQNPRHLVRRRGQEARLRCSPMKGHSHVYWYRQLPEEGLKFMVYLQKENIIDESGMPKERFSAEFPKEGPSILRIQQVVRGDSAAYFCASSPSSDTEAFFGQGTRLTVV.

The chain uses TRBV11-2 and TRBJ2-2, with D perhaps matching TRBD2 (6 bases). The germline CDR1 and CDR2 sequences are SGHAT and FQNNGV. The CDR3 covers 15 residues. Trimming left V 4 bases short and J 4 bases short, with 13 bases between. The CDR3 DNA follows: TGTGCCAGCAGCTACGAGGGGACTTTCACCGGGGAGCTGTTTTTT. Residues: CASSYEGTFTGELFF.

The chain has TRBV7-2 and TRBJ2-7; TRBD2 agrees at 7 bases. Trimming at V came to 4 bases and at J to 1 base, leaving 4 bases not matched to a gene. Germline loops: CDR1 SGHTA, CDR2 FQGNSA. The CDR3 sequence is 14 residues long. The CDR3 DNA follows: TGTGCCAGCAGCTCCGGACTAGTTTCCTACGAGCAGTACTTC. Protein: CASSSGLVSYEQYF.

The chain combines TRBV20-1 with TRBJ2-5; 10 nucleotides line up with TRBD1. Germline V lookup: CDR1 DFQATT, CDR2 SNEGSKA (reference sequence). The CDR3 is 13 residues long. Germline trimming cut 5 bases from V and 5 bases from J; bases unmatched to any gene: 5. The chain's CDR3 is CSAPGTGVETQYF. Here the CDR3 DNA reads TGCAGTGCTCCCGGGACAGGGGTTGAGACCCAGTACTTC.

This chain joins TRBV27 and TRBJ1-3; D gene ambiguous. Germline lookup yields CDR1 MNHEY and CDR2 SMNVEV (reference sequence). CDR3 length equals 13 residues. V dropped 5 bases and J dropped 4 bases, with 9 bases sitting between them. CDR3 loop: CASSPLLGNTIYF. In DNA form, the CDR3 reads TGTGCCAGCAGTCCATTATTAGGAAACACCATATATTTT.

This clonotype was observed a few times. This chain joins TRBV2 and TRBJ2-3; D not certain. The CDR3 loop spans 12 amino acids. Per the germline V gene, CDR1 is SNHLY and CDR2 is FYNNEI. Trimming removed 2 bases from V and 0 bases from J, with 0 bases in between. This CDR3 reads CASSESTDTQYF. The CDR3 nucleotides read TGTGCCAGCAGTGAAAGCACAGATACGCAGTATTTT.

The genes are TRBV4-2 and TRBJ1-2, with a possible D match to TRBD1 (5 bases). CDR1 LGHNA and CDR2 YNFKEQ come from the germline V gene. This CDR3 contains 14 residues. V was cut by 0 bases and J by 4 bases, with 9 bases left in between. DNA for the CDR3: TGTGCCAGCAGCCAAGATGAGACAGTCTATGGCTACACCTTC. Protein product: CASSQDETVYGYTF.

The chain combines TRBV29-1 with TRBJ1-1, with TRBD1 as a possible D gene (5 bases). Trimming cost V 7 bases and J 0 bases, with 12 bases left between them. CDR1 and CDR2 (germline): SQVTM, ANQGSEA. The CDR3 runs 13 residues. As DNA, the CDR3 is TGCAGCGCTCAACAGGAACTGAACACTGAAGCTTTCTTT. Its translation is CSAQQELNTEAFF.

This clonotype was seen a few times. The V and J genes are TRBV11-2 and TRBJ2-1, with 7 bases fitting TRBD2. Trimming took 5 bases from V and 7 from J; bases not matched to a gene: 8. Looked up from germline, CDR1 is SGHAT and CDR2 is FQNNGV. This CDR3 spans 14 amino acids. CDR3 coding DNA: TGTGCCAGCAGCCGCGGGGGAGGCCTAAATGAGCAGTTCTTC. Its protein is CASSRGGGLNEQFF.

This chain uses TRBV20-1 with TRBJ1-2; 8 bases line up with TRBD1. Germline loops: CDR1 DFQATT, CDR2 SNEGSKA (reference sequence). J was trimmed by 2 bases and V by 2 bases; bases with no gene match: 7. The length of the CDR3 is 15 residues. In DNA, the CDR3 is TGCAGTGCTAGACAGGGGGCGCAAGTCAACTATGGCTACACCTTC. Protein: CSARQGAQVNYGYTF.

DNA for the CDR3: TGCAGTGCTAGTGGACTAGCGGGGAGAGACAATGAGCAGTTCTTC. It translates to CSASGLAGRDNEQFF. The chain links TRBV20-1 to TRBJ2-1, with 12 bases identical to TRBD2. CDR3 length equals 15 residues. Trimming at V came to 3 bases and at J to 5 bases, leaving 5 bases not matched to a gene. Germline V gives CDR1 DFQATT, CDR2 SNEGSKA (reference sequence).

This clonotype was counted between two and nine times. The CDR3 region is CASSGTSTNTQYF. The CDR3 nucleotides read TGTGCCAGCAGCGGGACTAGCACGAATACGCAGTATTTT. V is TRBV7-2 and J is TRBJ2-3; 9 positions match TRBD2. Germline CDR1 reads SGHTA; CDR2 reads FQGNSA. The V segment lost 5 bases and the J segment 7 bases; nucleotides outside the gene matches: 4. CDR3 length: 13 residues.

V and J are TRBV20-1 and TRBJ1-2; possibly TRBD1 for D (6 bases). The germline V and J ends were trimmed by 4 bases and 2 bases, with 11 bases remaining between them. The germline gives CDR1 DFQATT, CDR2 SNEGSKA (reference sequence). The CDR3 is made up of 13 amino acids. CDR3 sequence (DNA): TGCAGTGCTAAGCCAGGGGCGAACTATGGCTACACCTTC. This codes for CSAKPGANYGYTF.

This clonotype appeared a few times. V gene TRBV20-1 combines with J gene TRBJ1-2, with 8 bases matching TRBD1. The CDR3 runs to 12 residues. The germline V gene encodes CDR1 DFQATT and CDR2 SNEGSKA (reference sequence). V was clipped by 4 bases and J by 6 bases; unmatched bases: 4. This CDR3 is CSATPGGNGYTF. For the CDR3, the DNA is TGCAGTGCTACCCCAGGGGGCAATGGCTACACCTTC.

This clonotype was detected once. This sequence joins TRBV12-3 or TRBV12-4 and TRBJ1-1, with D hard to call. Trimming left V 4 bases short and J 1 base short, with 4 bases between. CDR3 size: 12 residues. The CDR3 region is CASSYTNTEAFF. The DNA for the CDR3 is TGTGCCAGCAGTTACACGAACACTGAAGCTTTCTTT.

This clonotype was seen more than once but under ten times. The chain carries TRBV12-3 or TRBV12-4 and TRBJ2-1; tentatively, D is TRBD2 (5 bases). The CDR3 runs to 15 residues. The ends were cut back, 2 bases at V and 0 bases at J, with 8 bases in the middle. CDR3 sequence reads: CASSLSGSSYNEQFF. The DNA for the CDR3 is TGTGCCAGCAGTTTAAGCGGAAGCTCCTACAATGAGCAGTTCTTC.

The rearrangement uses TRBV11-2 and TRBJ1-1; D is perhaps TRBD1 (5 bases). CDR3 length equals 14 residues. The germline V and J ends were trimmed by 1 base and 4 bases, with 10 bases remaining between them. Germline V lookup: CDR1 SGHAT, CDR2 FQNNGV. CDR3 coding DNA: TGTGCCAGCAGCTTAGCAGGGATGAGCACTGAAGCTTTCTTT. Its protein product is CASSLAGMSTEAFF.

This chain connects TRBV30 to TRBJ2-7; D remains unclear. This CDR3 contains 15 residues. Germline V gene data show CDR1 as GTSNPN and CDR2 as SVGIG (reference sequence). V lost 0 bases and J lost 1, with 13 bases in between. The CDR3 is CAWSVKGQPSYEQYF. CDR3 coding DNA: TGTGCCTGGAGTGTAAAAGGGCAGCCATCCTACGAGCAGTACTTC. The full variable domain, its missing parts supplied by reference TRBV30 and TRBJ2-7, is SQTIHQWPATLVQPVGSPLSLECTVEGTSNPNLYWYRQAAGRGLQLLFYSVGIGQISSEVPQNLSASRPQDRQFILSSKKLLLSDSGFYLCAWSVKGQPSYEQYFGPGTRLTVT.

Here the CDR3 reads CSARARTSGGAVGHEQFF. The CDR3 nucleotides are TGCAGTGCTAGAGCCCGGACTAGCGGGGGGGCGGTCGGCCATGAGCAGTTCTTC. The chain has TRBV20-1 and TRBJ2-1, with 15 bases fitting TRBD2. Trimming at V came to 1 base and at J to 8 bases, leaving 12 bases not matched to a gene. This CDR3 is built from 18 residues. CDR1 and CDR2 (germline): DFQATT, SNEGSKA (reference sequence).

This clonotype was counted a few times. The chain employs TRBV6-1 and TRBJ1-1; 8 bases line up with TRBD1. The germline V gene encodes CDR1 MNHNS and CDR2 SASEGT. The junction had 8 bases not matched to a gene; V was cut back by 6 bases and J by 5 bases. This CDR3 contains 14 residues. CDR3 region: CASREAGGLTEAFF. Written as DNA, the CDR3 is TGTGCCAGCAGAGAGGCAGGGGGCTTGACTGAAGCTTTCTTT.

This chain joins TRBV19 and TRBJ1-2; the match to TRBD1 covers 8 bases. Unmatched junction bases numbered 6, after V lost 4 bases and J lost 5 bases. Germline loops: CDR1 LNHDA, CDR2 SQIVND (reference sequence). CDR3 length: 14 amino acids. CDR3 loop: CASSNPGQEYGYTF. In nucleotides, the CDR3 is TGTGCCAGTAGTAATCCGGGACAGGAATATGGCTACACCTTC.

This chain links TRBV19 with TRBJ1-2; TRBD1 is a possible D gene (5 bases). The germline gives CDR1 LNHDA, CDR2 SQIVND (reference sequence). Trimming took 7 bases from V and 0 from J, leaving 15 bases between them. CDR3 size: 15 residues. CDR3 sequence: CASTRDGAANYGYTF. In nucleotides, the CDR3 is TGTGCCAGTACCAGGGACGGAGCCGCTAACTATGGCTACACCTTC.

In its sample, this clonotype was seen a few times. The J gene is TRBJ2-7, the V gene TRBV6-1; D is unclear. The CDR3 consists of 11 residues. The germline CDR1 and CDR2 sequences are MNHNS and SASEGT. Trimming left V 8 bases short and J 2 bases short, with 7 bases between. The CDR3 DNA reads as TGTGCCAGCGCAATCACCTACGAGCAGTACTTC. Translating gives CASAITYEQYF.

V gene TRBV6-1 combines with J gene TRBJ2-5; D is ambiguous. This CDR3 has 13 amino acids. In germline, CDR1 is MNHNS, CDR2 SASEGT. The ends were cut back, 3 bases at V and 5 bases at J, with 10 bases in the middle. The CDR3 sequence is CASSDRVRETQYF. DNA of the CDR3: TGTGCCAGCAGTGATCGGGTGCGGGAGACCCAGTACTTC.

This chain joins TRBV15 and TRBJ1-3; D uncertain. The CDR3 totals 13 residues. The V gene's germline CDR1 is LNHNV and CDR2 YYDKDF (reference sequence). Trimming took off 5 bases at V and 1 base at J, with 6 bases between the two ends. The CDR3 bases are TGTGCCACCAGCTTCCTTTCTGGAAACACCATATATTTT. This gives the protein CATSFLSGNTIYF.

This clonotype was seen a handful of times. The J gene is TRBJ1-5, the V gene TRBV6-2 or TRBV6-3, with D perhaps TRBD1 (5 bases). There are 19 residues in the CDR3. CDR1 is MNHEY and CDR2 is SVGEGT in the germline V gene. V dropped 6 bases and J dropped 4 bases, with 28 bases sitting between them. DNA of the CDR3: TGTGCCAGCAGCCGACAGTCCGACAGTGTCATAACCCTAAATCAGCCCCAGCATTTT. Encoded protein: CASSRQSDSVITLNQPQHF.